Listed below are T cell receptor beta chains from one sample, sequenced in a study of identical twins. TCRdb ran MiXCR on the 5' RACE reads and lists one entry per CDR3 protein. The sample shows some 500,000 distinct CDR3 sequences, approximately 15% of them seen only once. This sample was also put to use in a study of yellow fever vaccine responses in identical twins.

The sequenced sample was CD4+ T cells sorted from blood. Receptors originate from a woman aged 18-29 years in good health. Each CDR3 is given with its conserved first and last residue. A D gene is named only where the DNA matches it firmly. Clone size is not always given. Where it is, it says once, few, many or a class for expanded clones.

>few|12|NA|TRBJ1-2|TRBV6-5
TGTGCCAGCATTTCGGGGGACTATGGCTACACCTTC
CASISGDYGYTF
>NA|15|TRBD2|TRBJ2-5|TRBV9
TGTGCCAGCAGCGTAGCGGGGGGATTTCAAGAGACCCAGTACTTC
CASSVAGGFQETQYF
>once|16|NA|TRBJ2-3|TRBV6-1
TGTGCCAGCAGGAGGAAGGGGGGCGGTGGCACAGATACGCAGTATTTT
CASRRKGGGGTDTQYF
>many|14|TRBD2|TRBJ2-7|TRBV20-1
TGCAGTGCTATTAGACTAGCGGGATCGGACGAGCAGTACTTC
CSAIRLAGSDEQYF
>NA|15|TRBD2|TRBJ2-2|TRBV6-5
TGTGCCAGCAGTTTGAGCGGGAGTGACACCGGGGAGCTGTTTTTT
CASSLSGSDTGELFF
>NA|16|NA|TRBJ2-1|TRBV12-3/TRBV12-4
TGTGCCAGCAGTTTAGTTTTAGCGCCCTCCTACAATGAGCAGTTCTTC
CASSLVLAPSYNEQFF
>few|16|NA|TRBJ2-7|TRBV3-1
TGTGCCAGCAGCCAAGACTCGTGGGGGTACTCCTACGAGCAGTACTTC
CASSQDSWGYSYEQYF
>few|15|NA|TRBJ2-3|TRBV7-2
TGTGCCAGCAGCCACAGGGACCCATCCACAGATACGCAGTATTTT
CASSHRDPSTDTQYF
>few|14|NA|TRBJ2-7|TRBV6-1
TGTGCCAGCAGCAGGGTCCTAACTTCCTACGAGCAGTACTTC
CASSRVLTSYEQYF
>NA|15|NA|TRBJ2-7|TRBV27
TGTGCCAGCAGTTCCCTGAGCGGGTGGGTGAACGAGCAGTACTTC
CASSSLSGWVNEQYF
>NA|12|TRBD2|TRBJ2-4|TRBV27
TGTGCCAGCGGGGTCGGGGGGAACATTCAGTACTTC
CASGVGGNIQYF
>NA|16|NA|TRBJ2-5|TRBV5-6
TGTGCCAGCAGCTTGGCCGGCAAACAGTTCCAAGAGACCCAGTACTTC
CASSLAGKQFQETQYF
>few|18|TRBD2|TRBJ2-1|TRBV6-5
TGTGCCAGCAGTTACTCTCTCCCGGGCGGGAGCTCCTACAATGAGCAGTTCTTC
CASSYSLPGGSSYNEQFF
>NA|15|NA|TRBJ2-2|TRBV19
TGTGCCAGTAGTATAGTGACGGGTGGAACCGGGGAGCTGTTTTTT
CASSIVTGGTGELFF
>many|14|NA|TRBJ2-1|TRBV28
TGTGCCAGCAGTTTAGGGGAGACCTACAATGAGCAGTTCTTC
CASSLGETYNEQFF
>few|12|NA|TRBJ2-7|TRBV29-1
TGCAGCGTCAGTTACAGCGTTTACGAGCAGTACTTC
CSVSYSVYEQYF
>few|9|NA|TRBJ2-4|TRBV28
TGTGCCACCTCCCCACCTCTTTACTTC
CATSPPLYF